Listed below are T cell receptor beta chains from one sample, sequenced in a study of glioma-infiltrating T cells after dendritic cell vaccination. The assay was immunoSEQ multiplex PCR, and TCRdb's table has in-frame clones only and misses some. Among about 64,000 clones listed, roughly four fifths were seen once. This sample comprised blood, obtained before dendritic cell vaccination. The receptors were sampled from a human donor with glioblastoma. CDR3s include the opening cysteine and the closing phenylalanine or tryptophan. Each record gives: J gene, V gene, D gene, clone size, CDR3 DNA, CDR3 protein. D genes are given only for firm matches. A row's size may be missing; if present it is once, few, many or a size class.

J: TRBJ2-7
V: TRBV7-9
D: TRBD1
size: -
DNA: TGTGCCAGCACACGGGGGGGACAGGGGTACTACGAGCAGTACTTC
CDR3: CASTRGGQGYYEQYF

J: TRBJ2-2
V: TRBV27
D: -
size: -
DNA: TGTGCCAGCAGCCGAGCTACCGGGGAGCTGTTTTTT
CDR3: CASSRATGELFF

J: TRBJ2-7
V: TRBV5-1
D: TRBD2
size: -
DNA: TGCGCCAGCAGCTTGACTAGCGGGGACTACGAGCAGTACTTC
CDR3: CASSLTSGDYEQYF

J: TRBJ2-7
V: TRBV10-1
D: -
size: -
DNA: TGCGCCAGCAGTGAGAGCCCTTGGAGCGAGCAGTACTTC
CDR3: CASSESPWSEQYF

J: TRBJ2-1
V: TRBV30
D: TRBD2
size: -
DNA: TGTGCCTGGAGCCCTTGGACTAGCGGGGACAATGAGCAGTTCTTC
CDR3: CAWSPWTSGDNEQFF

J: TRBJ2-2
V: TRBV5-1
D: TRBD1
size: -
DNA: TGCGCCAGCAGCATTCTGACAGGGGTGAACACCGGGGAGCTGTTTTTT
CDR3: CASSILTGVNTGELFF

J: TRBJ2-1
V: TRBV10-2
D: -
size: few
DNA: TGCGCCAGCAGTCAACTTAATGAGCAGTTCTTC
CDR3: CASSQLNEQFF

J: TRBJ2-5
V: TRBV9
D: -
size: -
DNA: TGTGCCAGCAGCGTGATACGAGGGGGAGGGGAGACCCAGTACTTC
CDR3: CASSVIRGGGETQYF

J: TRBJ2-2
V: TRBV6-6
D: TRBD2
size: -
DNA: TGTGCCAGCAGCCGCGGGGGGGGAGCAAACACCGGGGAGCTGTTTTTT
CDR3: CASSRGGGANTGELFF

J: TRBJ2-7
V: TRBV27
D: TRBD2
size: -
DNA: TGTGCCAGCAGTCGCCGCGGGGGGGTCCACGAGCAGTACTTC
CDR3: CASSRRGGVHEQYF

J: TRBJ1-3
V: TRBV6-1
D: TRBD1
size: -
DNA: TGTGCCAGCAGTCAGGACAGGGGAGCTGGAAACACCATATATTTT
CDR3: CASSQDRGAGNTIYF

J: TRBJ1-5
V: TRBV4-1
D: -
size: -
DNA: TGCGCCAGCAGCCAAGATCCAGGGGAGTCTATGGCCGTGGGTCAGCCCCAGCATTTT
CDR3: CASSQDPGESMAVGQPQHF

J: TRBJ2-3
V: TRBV4-1
D: TRBD1
size: -
DNA: TGCGCCAGCAGGGCCGCCGCAGGGGGATGGACAGATACGCAGTATTTT
CDR3: CASRAAAGGWTDTQYF

J: TRBJ2-7
V: TRBV15
D: -
size: -
DNA: TGTGCCACCAGCAGAGATCGGGGGGCCGCCTACGAGCAGTACTTC
CDR3: CATSRDRGAAYEQYF

J: TRBJ2-5
V: TRBV7-2
D: -
size: few
DNA: TGTGCCAGCAGCCGCGCGGTGCACCAAGAGACCCAGTACTTC
CDR3: CASSRAVHQETQYF

J: TRBJ2-7
V: TRBV2
D: -
size: few
DNA: TGTGCCAGCAGTGAATTGGGGCCCCCCTCCTACGAGCAGTACTTC
CDR3: CASSELGPPSYEQYF

J: TRBJ2-5
V: TRBV5-1
D: TRBD2
size: -
DNA: TGCGCCAGGATTGGACCCGGGGGAGGGAGTAGAGAGACCCAGTACTTC
CDR3: CARIGPGGGSRETQYF

J: TRBJ2-6
V: TRBV5-1
D: -
size: -
DNA: TGCGCCAGCAACCCGCAGGGCTCTGGGGCCAACGTCCTGACTTTC
CDR3: CASNPQGSGANVLTF

J: TRBJ1-2
V: TRBV11-2
D: -
size: -
DNA: TGTGCCAGCAGCCTGGGAACAGGCCGAAGGGATGGCTACACCTTC
CDR3: CASSLGTGRRDGYTF

J: TRBJ2-7
V: TRBV7-2
D: TRBD1
size: -
DNA: TGTGCCAGCAGCTTAATGGGAGGCAGACAGGGGCCCTACGAGCAGTACTTC
CDR3: CASSLMGGRQGPYEQYF

J: TRBJ1-1
V: TRBV29-1
D: -
size: -
DNA: TGCAGCGTTGTTCCCGGGGGGAACACTGAAGCTTTCTTT
CDR3: CSVVPGGNTEAFF

J: TRBJ2-5
V: TRBV9
D: TRBD2
size: few
DNA: TGTGCCAGCAGCGATAGCGGGGGGGGAGAGACCCAGTACTTC
CDR3: CASSDSGGGETQYF

J: TRBJ1-4
V: TRBV6-4
D: TRBD1
size: -
DNA: TGTGCCAGCAGTTCACAGGGGGCATACGGTGAAAAACTGTTTTTT
CDR3: CASSSQGAYGEKLFF

J: TRBJ2-3
V: TRBV5-6
D: TRBD1
size: -
DNA: TGTGCCACCGGGGGGACAGGGGGCCCCACAGATACGCAGTATTTT
CDR3: CATGGTGGPTDTQYF

J: TRBJ2-7
V: TRBV11-2
D: TRBD1
size: -
DNA: TGTGCCAGCAGCTTAGCCCTGACAGGGGGCGAGCAGTACTTC
CDR3: CASSLALTGGEQYF

J: TRBJ1-3
V: TRBV5-4
D: -
size: medium-sized
DNA: TGTGCCAGCAGCCACAATACAGGGTCGGTCGGCACCATATATTTT
CDR3: CASSHNTGSVGTIYF

J: TRBJ1-5
V: TRBV6-6
D: -
size: -
DNA: TGTGCCAGCAGTCCCAGGGTGCAGCCCCAGCATTTT
CDR3: CASSPRVQPQHF

J: TRBJ2-7
V: TRBV6-8
D: TRBD1
size: few
DNA: TGTGCCAGCAGCCCGAGGGACAGCTACGAGCAGTACTTC
CDR3: CASSPRDSYEQYF

J: TRBJ2-7
V: TRBV2
D: TRBD1
size: -
DNA: TGTGCCAGCGGGGGGGGGACAGGGACACTAGAGCAGTACTTC
CDR3: CASGGGTGTLEQYF

J: TRBJ1-2
V: TRBV6-5
D: -
size: -
DNA: TGTGCCAGCAGAGAAAGGGGTGGCTTTATCGGCTACACCTTC
CDR3: CASRERGGFIGYTF

J: TRBJ2-7
V: TRBV18
D: TRBD1
size: -
DNA: TGTGCCAGCTCGGGACAGGGTAATCACGAGCAGTACTTC
CDR3: CASSGQGNHEQYF

J: TRBJ2-3
V: TRBV27
D: TRBD2
size: -
DNA: TGTGCCAGCAGTTTGGGGAGAGCGGGGGGATTAGATACGCAGTATTTT
CDR3: CASSLGRAGGLDTQYF

J: TRBJ2-1
V: TRBV29-1
D: TRBD2
size: -
DNA: TGCAGCGTTGGGACTAGTGGCATTTGGCAGTTCTTC
CDR3: CSVGTSGIWQFF

J: TRBJ2-7
V: TRBV7-9
D: TRBD1
size: -
DNA: TGTGCCAGCAGCTTAGCCGGACAAGTATACGGACAGGCCTACGAGCAGTACTTC
CDR3: CASSLAGQVYGQAYEQYF

J: TRBJ2-7
V: TRBV6-1
D: -
size: few
DNA: TGTGCCAGCAGTTTTCAGGGGACGTACGAGCAGTACTTC
CDR3: CASSFQGTYEQYF

J: TRBJ2-1
V: TRBV29-1
D: -
size: few
DNA: TGCAGCGTTGAAGGACTAGGAGGGACCCCCAGGTCCTACAATGAGCAGTTCTTC
CDR3: CSVEGLGGTPRSYNEQFF

J: TRBJ2-3
V: TRBV4-2
D: -
size: -
DNA: TGTGCCAGCAGCCAAGATTTACGGCAGGGGCTGGATACGCAGTATTTT
CDR3: CASSQDLRQGLDTQYF

J: TRBJ2-3
V: TRBV5-1
D: TRBD1
size: -
DNA: TGCGCCAGCAGCGTCGGACAGGGCGATACGCAGTATTTT
CDR3: CASSVGQGDTQYF

J: TRBJ2-7
V: TRBV22-1
D: -
size: -
DNA: TGTCCTGGGAGCGCACGACGACTCTACGAGCAGTACTTC
CDR3: CPGSARRLYEQYF

J: TRBJ2-3
V: TRBV6-5
D: TRBD2
size: once
DNA: TGTGCCAGCAGGACTAGCGGCACAGATACGCAGTATTTT
CDR3: CASRTSGTDTQYF

J: TRBJ1-3
V: TRBV5-1
D: -
size: -
DNA: TGCGCCAGCAGCCCTCTCTCTGGAAACACCATATATTTT
CDR3: CASSPLSGNTIYF